This T cell receptor beta chain was recorded in a study of shared clonotypes between healthy human individuals. Original handling: With immunoSEQ giving junction-only sequences and no quality scores, filtering differed. This table comes from immunoSEQ multiplex PCR, and its TCRdb copy is limited to in-frame clones, with some not included. The DNA gave D and trimming, while V, J and clone size come from that table. The sample holds around 1 million clones, approximately 80% seen once. The sequenced material came from memory CD4+ T cells sorted from blood. Stated subset: CD45RA-negative fraction. This clonotype originated in a man between 18 and 35 years old in good health.

The CDR3 coding sequence is TGTGCCAGCAGCTTAGATGCCCCTGGTAATGAGCAGTTCTTC. Translated, it gives CASSLDAPGNEQFF. The chain is built from TRBV11-3 and TRBJ2-1; the D is unclear. In germline, CDR1 is SGHNT, CDR2 YENEEA. The CDR3 spans 14 residues. V was cut by 0 bases and J by 7 bases, with 10 bases left in between.